These 5 T cell receptor beta chains share one sample of origin, sequenced in a study of OX40 agonist ivuxolimab in advanced cancers. Measured with immunoSEQ multiplex PCR; TCRdb has only the in-frame clones, and not every one. This table has 60,000 or so clones, approximately 92% appearing once. Sample: CD4+ or CD8+ T cells sorted from blood, taken in a trial of the OX40 agonist ivuxolimab. These receptors were collected from an adult with an advanced solid tumor such as melanoma, head and neck, liver or kidney cancer.

A few counts support this clone. Germline is not matched at one junction end, which may reflect a read error. The J gene is TRBJ1-2, the V gene TRBV27; 8 bases fit TRBD1. In germline, CDR1 is MNHEY, CDR2 SMNVEV (reference sequence). The CDR3 length is 11 residues. The CDR3 nucleotides are TGTGCCAGTTGGGACAGGTATGCCTACACCTTC. It is translated as CASWDRYAYTF.

V gene TRBV7-3 combines with J gene TRBJ2-3, with 8 bases identical to TRBD1. The CDR3 spans 16 residues. The germline gives CDR1 SGHTA, CDR2 FQGTGA. Germline trimming cut 0 bases from V and 4 bases from J; bases unmatched to any gene: 6. In DNA form, the CDR3 reads TGTGCCAGCAGCTTAACGCGACAGGGGAACGCAGATACGCAGTATTTT. This gives the protein CASSLTRQGNADTQYF.

V gene TRBV4-1 combines with J gene TRBJ2-1; 11 positions agree with TRBD2. Per the germline V gene, CDR1 is MGHRA and CDR2 is YSYEKL. The ends lost 3 bases at V and 8 bases at J; junction bases unmatched: 6. This CDR3 spans 15 amino acids. This CDR3 reads CASSHGTSGEDEQFF. Written as DNA, the CDR3 is TGCGCCAGCAGCCATGGGACTAGCGGTGAGGATGAGCAGTTCTTC.

The chain has TRBV5-1 and TRBJ1-3; unclear D gene. CDR3 length: 14 amino acids. The germline V gene encodes CDR1 SGHRS and CDR2 YFSETQ. Trimming pared 3 bases from V and 1 base from J, leaving 8 bases between. The CDR3 here is CASSSSNSGNTIYF. As DNA, the CDR3 is TGCGCCAGCAGCTCCTCTAATTCTGGAAACACCATATATTTT.

As DNA, the CDR3 is TGTGCCAGCAGTTTAGGCCCGGGGGCTTACACAGATACGCAGTATTTT. This encodes CASSLGPGAYTDTQYF. The chain links TRBV27 to TRBJ2-3, with D perhaps assigned TRBD1 or TRBD2 (6 bases each). Germline CDR1 MNHEY, CDR2 SMNVEV (reference sequence). Trimming removed 2 bases from V and 2 bases from J, with 14 bases in between. The CDR3 covers 16 residues.